These T cell receptor beta chains were read from a single sample in a study of blood T cells in healthy people across ages. TCRdb reanalysed the 5' RACE reads using MiXCR and keeps one entry per CDR3 protein. The sample comprises over 500,000 distinct CDR3 sequences, roughly half of which are singletons, and roughly 13% rests with the top ten. The material sequenced was blood. The receptors originated from a woman at least 80 years old in good health. Both conserved end residues are part of each CDR3. The D gene is left open where the match is weak. Clone size appears in some rows only: once, few, many, or a class for an expanded clone.

V,size,D,J,DNA,CDR3
TRBV7-2,NA,NA,TRBJ2-2,TGTGCCAGCACTTTCACCACGGGCCCTACCGGGGAGCTGTTTTTT,CASTFTTGPTGELFF
TRBV27,many,TRBD1,TRBJ2-1,TGTGCCAGCAGCCTTAACAGGGGAGAGAATGAGCAGTTCTTC,CASSLNRGENEQFF
TRBV6-6,NA,NA,TRBJ1-5,TGTGCCTCTGGTTCTGGGACCGCCCTTGGCAATCAGCCCCAGCATTTT,CASGSGTALGNQPQHF
TRBV29-1,NA,NA,TRBJ2-3,TGCAGCGGCTTGGAAGGGGATACGCAGTATTTT,CSGLEGDTQYF
TRBV5-1,NA,NA,TRBJ2-7,TGCGCCAGCAGCCTCACAGGGGGAGGGACCTACGAGCAGTACTTC,CASSLTGGGTYEQYF
TRBV29-1,NA,TRBD2,TRBJ2-4,TGCAGCGTTGAAGGGGATGGCGGGGGAAACATTCAGTACTTC,CSVEGDGGGNIQYF
TRBV7-3,NA,TRBD2,TRBJ2-3,TGTGCCAGCAGCTTAACAGGGCGCAGAGCTAGCGGGTCTCCCACAGATACGCAGTATTTT,CASSLTGRRASGSPTDTQYF
TRBV20-1,many,NA,TRBJ1-2,TGCAGTGCTCCTTTGGGGGACTACTATGGCTACACCTTC,CSAPLGDYYGYTF
TRBV25-1,few,TRBD2,TRBJ2-5,TGTGCCAGCAGTGAATATAGGACTAGCTTAGCAGAGACCCAGTACTTC,CASSEYRTSLAETQYF
TRBV2,NA,NA,TRBJ2-7,TGTGCCAGCACCAGAAAGTTAACCTCCTACGAGCAGTACTTC,CASTRKLTSYEQYF
TRBV5-6,many,NA,TRBJ2-4,TGTGCCAGCCGCAAGTGGACGGGGAAGAACATTCAGTACTTC,CASRKWTGKNIQYF
TRBV28,few,TRBD2,TRBJ2-2,TGTGCCAGCAGTTCCATGGGACTAGACTTGAACACCGGGGAGCTGTTTTTT,CASSSMGLDLNTGELFF
TRBV2,NA,NA,TRBJ2-5,TGTGCCAGCAGTCAAACAGGACAAGAGACCCAGTACTTC,CASSQTGQETQYF
TRBV2,few,TRBD1,TRBJ2-6,TGTGCCAGCAGTTTCAGGGCAGGGGGCTCTGGGGCCAACGTCCTGACTTTC,CASSFRAGGSGANVLTF
TRBV7-2,NA,TRBD1,TRBJ2-1,TGTGCCAGCAGCTTATCTCCGACAGGGGCGAACAATGAGCAGTTCTTC,CASSLSPTGANNEQFF
TRBV18,NA,NA,TRBJ2-7,TGTGCCAGCTCACCACCGGGTTCCGACAATGAGCAGTACTTC,CASSPPGSDNEQYF
TRBV5-1,once,NA,TRBJ2-3,TGCGCCAGCAGCTTGGAGGGTTTACGGAACACAGATACGCAGTATTTT,CASSLEGLRNTDTQYF
TRBV28,many,NA,TRBJ2-6,TGTGCCAGCAGTTCCATAGTTAGGGGGGCCAACGTCCTGACTTTC,CASSSIVRGANVLTF
TRBV19,NA,NA,TRBJ1-5,TGTGCCAGTAGTAACAGGGTTGGCAATCAGCCCCAGCATTTT,CASSNRVGNQPQHF
TRBV5-1,few,NA,TRBJ2-7,TGCGCCAGCAGTTCCCTGGGCAGCCTCACCTACGAGCAGTACTTC,CASSSLGSLTYEQYF
TRBV12-3/TRBV12-4,NA,TRBD1,TRBJ1-1,TGTGCCAGCAGTACCGGGACAGGGATGAACACTGAAGCTTTCTTT,CASSTGTGMNTEAFF
TRBV20-1,many,TRBD1,TRBJ2-4,TGCAGTGCTAGAGGGGGGACAGTAAAAAACATTCAGTACTTC,CSARGGTVKNIQYF
TRBV25-1,NA,NA,TRBJ2-4,TGTGCCAGCAGTGAGGCGGGGCTCCCAAGCGGTGAGCAGTACTTC,CASSEAGLPSGEQYF
TRBV6-1,NA,NA,TRBJ2-5,TGTGCCAGCACCTACCGGGGGCATGAGACCCAGTACTTC,CASTYRGHETQYF
TRBV19,NA,NA,TRBJ2-4,TGTGCCAGTAGTTGGGTAGCCAAAAACATTCAGTACTTC,CASSWVAKNIQYF
TRBV4-1,NA,TRBD2,TRBJ2-3,TGCGCCAGCAGCCAAGTGGGACTAGCGGCAGATACGCAGTATTTT,CASSQVGLAADTQYF